This is a list of T cell receptor beta chains from one sample in a study of immune heterogeneity within non-small cell lung tumors. TCRdb called the multiplex PCR reads again in MiXCR, with one record for every CDR3 protein. The table shows 8,500 to 10,000 distinct CDR3 sequences, with under 35% occurring only once. The sample consisted of lung tumor tissue. These receptors were taken from a man in his sixties with non-small cell lung cancer. Each CDR3 is given with its conserved first and last residue. Size values are once, few and many counts, or a class for expanded clones, and some rows have none.

cdr3_aa: CASSLSGLTGELFF
j_call: TRBJ2-2
v_call: TRBV11-2
clone_size: large
cdr3_length: 14

cdr3_aa: CASGRDSSGANVLTF
j_call: TRBJ2-6
v_call: TRBV6-2/TRBV6-3
clone_size: -
cdr3_length: 15

cdr3_aa: CASSEGTYGYTF
j_call: TRBJ1-2
v_call: TRBV6-1
clone_size: many
cdr3_length: 12

cdr3_aa: CASSLGGQGHEQYF
j_call: TRBJ2-7
v_call: TRBV7-3
clone_size: many
cdr3_length: 14

cdr3_aa: CAWGRGGLGTDTQYF
j_call: TRBJ2-3
v_call: TRBV30
clone_size: few
cdr3_length: 15

cdr3_aa: CASSSPGAFQPQHF
j_call: TRBJ1-5
v_call: TRBV2
clone_size: medium-sized
cdr3_length: 14

cdr3_aa: CASSLAGNYGYTF
j_call: TRBJ1-2
v_call: TRBV28
clone_size: once
cdr3_length: 13

cdr3_aa: CASSQGGGRVETQYF
j_call: TRBJ2-5
v_call: TRBV3-1
clone_size: few
cdr3_length: 15

cdr3_aa: CAWSVGLAAGEQFF
j_call: TRBJ2-1
v_call: TRBV30
clone_size: many
cdr3_length: 14

cdr3_aa: CASSPGPRVEAFF
j_call: TRBJ1-1
v_call: TRBV3-1
clone_size: many
cdr3_length: 13

cdr3_aa: CASSLATGPSAEAFF
j_call: TRBJ1-1
v_call: TRBV5-1
clone_size: -
cdr3_length: 15

cdr3_aa: CASSLSGGGNQPQHF
j_call: TRBJ1-5
v_call: TRBV7-8
clone_size: medium-sized
cdr3_length: 15

cdr3_aa: CASSGSGRAFEQFF
j_call: TRBJ2-1
v_call: TRBV3-1
clone_size: many
cdr3_length: 14

cdr3_aa: CASSHRAGTDTQYF
j_call: TRBJ2-3
v_call: TRBV12-3/TRBV12-4
clone_size: many
cdr3_length: 14

cdr3_aa: CASSPGPTGEQYF
j_call: TRBJ2-7
v_call: TRBV7-9
clone_size: -
cdr3_length: 13

cdr3_aa: CASSHGGGLAYEQYF
j_call: TRBJ2-7
v_call: TRBV7-9
clone_size: -
cdr3_length: 15

cdr3_aa: CASSSSPGRGSTEAFF
j_call: TRBJ1-1
v_call: TRBV6-2/TRBV6-3
clone_size: many
cdr3_length: 16

cdr3_aa: CAWRTGRNYGYTF
j_call: TRBJ1-2
v_call: TRBV30
clone_size: many
cdr3_length: 13

cdr3_aa: CSARGPYEQYF
j_call: TRBJ2-7
v_call: TRBV20-1
clone_size: medium-sized
cdr3_length: 11

cdr3_aa: CASSKGAGGPIDTQYF
j_call: TRBJ2-3
v_call: TRBV5-4
clone_size: -
cdr3_length: 16

cdr3_aa: CSARRADSYNEQFF
j_call: TRBJ2-1
v_call: TRBV20-1
clone_size: -
cdr3_length: 14

cdr3_aa: CASSWKYGYTF
j_call: TRBJ1-2
v_call: TRBV28
clone_size: -
cdr3_length: 11

cdr3_aa: CASSAAAGGGEQFF
j_call: TRBJ2-1
v_call: TRBV7-2
clone_size: -
cdr3_length: 14

cdr3_aa: CASSSHPSGSTDTQYF
j_call: TRBJ2-3
v_call: TRBV5-4
clone_size: many
cdr3_length: 16

cdr3_aa: CASSQGPTNNEQFF
j_call: TRBJ2-1
v_call: TRBV27
clone_size: -
cdr3_length: 14

cdr3_aa: CASSIRGDRQETQYF
j_call: TRBJ2-5
v_call: TRBV19
clone_size: many
cdr3_length: 15

cdr3_aa: CASSFSSYEQYF
j_call: TRBJ2-7
v_call: TRBV27
clone_size: large
cdr3_length: 12

cdr3_aa: CASSLNRPGRTEAFF
j_call: TRBJ1-1
v_call: TRBV27
clone_size: -
cdr3_length: 15

cdr3_aa: CASSLEGRSNYGYTF
j_call: TRBJ1-2
v_call: TRBV7-9
clone_size: -
cdr3_length: 15

cdr3_aa: CASSFLAGTDTQYF
j_call: TRBJ2-3
v_call: TRBV28
clone_size: medium-sized
cdr3_length: 14

cdr3_aa: CASSLALAGGYNEQFF
j_call: TRBJ2-1
v_call: TRBV12-3/TRBV12-4
clone_size: -
cdr3_length: 16

cdr3_aa: CASSSGLTAGSTKTQYF
j_call: TRBJ2-5
v_call: TRBV5-1
clone_size: -
cdr3_length: 17

cdr3_aa: CASSQDEGDGNEQFF
j_call: TRBJ2-1
v_call: TRBV4-1
clone_size: -
cdr3_length: 15

cdr3_aa: CASSKGQGLYGYTF
j_call: TRBJ1-2
v_call: TRBV6-1
clone_size: many
cdr3_length: 14

cdr3_aa: CASNPSGALSTDTQYF
j_call: TRBJ2-3
v_call: TRBV19
clone_size: -
cdr3_length: 16

cdr3_aa: CSARDSSGGGSTDTQYF
j_call: TRBJ2-3
v_call: TRBV20-1
clone_size: medium-sized
cdr3_length: 17

cdr3_aa: CASSLRQGTTDTQYF
j_call: TRBJ2-3
v_call: TRBV7-8
clone_size: -
cdr3_length: 15

cdr3_aa: CASSLSAGRKTQYF
j_call: TRBJ2-5
v_call: TRBV5-6
clone_size: -
cdr3_length: 14

cdr3_aa: CATSRGVRRGAHGYTF
j_call: TRBJ1-2
v_call: TRBV15
clone_size: -
cdr3_length: 16

cdr3_aa: CSAGAGNSPLHF
j_call: TRBJ1-6
v_call: TRBV20-1
clone_size: medium-sized
cdr3_length: 12

cdr3_aa: CASSYRGRGLNEQFF
j_call: TRBJ2-1
v_call: TRBV12-3/TRBV12-4
clone_size: -
cdr3_length: 15

cdr3_aa: CASSSRTSGVRNEQFF
j_call: TRBJ2-1
v_call: TRBV9
clone_size: many
cdr3_length: 16

cdr3_aa: CASSHDPGDTQYF
j_call: TRBJ2-3
v_call: TRBV4-1
clone_size: many
cdr3_length: 13

cdr3_aa: CASTREGQETQYF
j_call: TRBJ2-5
v_call: TRBV19
clone_size: -
cdr3_length: 13

cdr3_aa: CASSQRGQISNQPQHF
j_call: TRBJ1-5
v_call: TRBV19
clone_size: many
cdr3_length: 16

cdr3_aa: CASSSEREGYNEQFF
j_call: TRBJ2-1
v_call: TRBV11-2
clone_size: many
cdr3_length: 15

cdr3_aa: CASSYYGETQYF
j_call: TRBJ2-5
v_call: TRBV6-2/TRBV6-3
clone_size: many
cdr3_length: 12

cdr3_aa: CASSHPTGGGTSGANVLTF
j_call: TRBJ2-6
v_call: TRBV3-1
clone_size: many
cdr3_length: 19

cdr3_aa: CASSISGRDANTGELFF
j_call: TRBJ2-2
v_call: TRBV7-3
clone_size: -
cdr3_length: 17

cdr3_aa: CASSQALDYEQYF
j_call: TRBJ2-7
v_call: TRBV14
clone_size: medium-sized
cdr3_length: 13

cdr3_aa: CASSDGGRSYEQYF
j_call: TRBJ2-7
v_call: TRBV6-1
clone_size: medium-sized
cdr3_length: 14